This entry is about one T cell receptor (beta chain). The data belong to a study of blood T cell repertoires in COVID-19. Study context: Donors in the United States, Italy and Spain gave samples during acute or convalescent COVID-19.

The germline V and J ends were trimmed by 0 bases and 5 bases, with 8 bases remaining between them. The CDR3 covers 13 residues. CDR1 and CDR2 from the germline V gene are SGHDT and YYEEEE. Original analysis: Amplified reference gene primers provided the basis for estimating nucleated cell counts. Only in-frame clones appear in the TCRdb table, and some are missing; sequencing was by immunoSEQ multiplex PCR. V and J calls and clone size follow that table, whereas D and trimming were derived from the DNA. The sample lists some 240,000 clones; 84% were seen once. The specimen sequenced was peripheral blood. The sequence was collected from a woman aged 40 to 50 who had recovered from COVID-19. This chain connects TRBV5-6 to TRBJ1-1; D is ambiguous. The CDR3: CASSLASGTEAFF. In DNA form, the CDR3 reads TGTGCCAGCAGCTTGGCCTCGGGGACTGAAGCTTTCTTT. The whole variable domain, remainder taken from reference TRBV5-6 and TRBJ1-1, is DAGVTQSPTHLIKTRGQQVTLRCSPKSGHDTVSWYQQALGQGPQFIFQYYEEEERQRGNFPDRFSGHQFPNYSSELNVNALLLGDSALYLCASSLASGTEAFFGQGTRLTVV.